This T cell receptor beta chain originates from a study of CD8+ T cells in alopecia areata. Study-wide findings and caveats: Mice gave a clearer picture of TCR sharing than patients did, possibly for HLA-related reasons.

Regarding this clone: Its target is not known.

Extraction and reverse transcription of RNA yielded cDNA as the sequencing template. Generated by immunoSEQ multiplex PCR, the TCRdb table keeps only in-frame clones and is missing some. The table has fewer than 250,000 clones, around 66% seen once. Treatment reported: oral pan-JAK inhibitor, 5-10 mg twice daily. Germline V gene data show CDR1 as SGHDT and CDR2 as YYEEEE. The CDR3 length is 15 residues. V lost 1 base to trimming and J lost 3 bases, with 11 bases between them. This specimen was CD4+ T cells sorted from blood, taken at week 4, from a patient treated with tofacitinib. The rearrangement uses TRBV5-6 and TRBJ1-5, with a possible D match to TRBD1 (5 bases). The clonotype originates from a human donor with alopecia areata. The CDR3 DNA reads as TGTGCCAGCAGCTTGTACAGGACCTTCAATCAGCCCCAGCATTTT. Amino acid sequence: CASSLYRTFNQPQHF.